Presented here are 16 T cell receptor beta chains from one specimen sequenced in a study of T-cell memory formation after mild COVID-19. A single record per CDR3 protein comes from TCRdb applying MiXCR to the 5' RACE reads. The data contain roughly 5,000 distinct CDR3 sequences, less than 30% of them seen just once; the ten biggest clones take up more than 2%. Sequenced sample: PBMCs or a T cell subset sorted from them (not recorded which). The receptors come from an adult who had mild COVID-19 (a few samples of this study predate the infection). Cell type and time point are not known.

This clonotype ranks as medium-sized. J is TRBJ2-5 and V is TRBV7-8, with 11 positions matching TRBD2. Germline CDR1 is SGHVS and CDR2 is FQNEAQ. The CDR3 covers 17 residues. Trimming took 0 bases from V and 5 from J; bases not matched to a gene: 8. As DNA, the CDR3 is TGTGCCAGCAGCTTAGCGCGGGCTAGCGGGGGGTGGGAGACCCAGTACTTC. It encodes CASSLARASGGWETQYF.

By sample share, this clonotype is medium-sized. The chain links TRBV5-1 to TRBJ1-1, with 7 bases matching TRBD1. V was pared by 7 bases and J by 6 bases, with 9 bases of the junction left unmatched. The CDR3 is 13 amino acids. Germline V gives CDR1 SGHRS, CDR2 YFSETQ. The DNA of the CDR3 is TGCGCCAGCGGGGACAGCCGGAGATCTGAAGCTTTCTTT. The encoded protein is CASGDSRRSEAFF.

This clonotype is categorized as large. The CDR3 loop is CASSLDGTPTYEQYV. The CDR3 DNA is TGCGCCAGCAGCTTGGACGGGACCCCCACCTACGAGCAGTACGTC. The chain employs TRBV5-1 and TRBJ2-7, with D possibly called TRBD1 or TRBD2 (5 bases each). Germline V lookup: CDR1 SGHRS, CDR2 YFSETQ. The CDR3 totals 15 residues. V was trimmed by 0 bases and J by 2 bases, leaving 12 bases between them.

By its share, this clonotype is medium-sized. CDR3 sequence (DNA): TGTGCCAGCAGCCTGGGACCGTCCTACGAGCAGTACTTC. Protein product: CASSLGPSYEQYF. The chain couples TRBV7-2 to TRBJ2-7, with D tentatively TRBD1 or TRBD2 (5 bases each). Between the trimmed V and J ends, which lost 5 bases and 1 base, there was a span of 9 bases. CDR3 length: 13 amino acids. The germline gives CDR1 SGHTA, CDR2 FQGNSA. The variable domain in full, completed from reference TRBV7-2 and TRBJ2-7, reads GAGVSQSPSNKVTEKGKDVELRCDPISGHTALYWYRQSLGQGLEFLIYFQGNSAPDKSGLPSDRFSAERTGGSVSTLTIQRTQQEDSAVYLCASSLGPSYEQYFGPGTRLTVT.

In its sample, this clonotype ranks as medium-sized. This rearrangement joins TRBV7-9 to TRBJ2-2, with a weak D call TRBD1 (5 bases). Germline V lookup: CDR1 SEHNR, CDR2 FQNEAQ (reference sequence). Between the trimmed V and J ends, which lost 4 bases and 4 bases, there was a span of 13 bases. The CDR3 covers 15 residues. This CDR3 reads CASSWAGIGTGELFF. CDR3 DNA sequence: TGTGCCAGCAGCTGGGCAGGGATTGGCACCGGGGAGCTGTTTTTT.

In its sample, this clonotype is medium-sized (0.01 to 0.1%). The rearrangement joins TRBV4-1 to TRBJ1-1; no clear D. The length of the CDR3 is 14 residues. The V gene's germline CDR1 is MGHRA and CDR2 YSYEKL. V was shortened by 2 bases and J by 0 bases, with 7 bases between the two germline ends. Here the CDR3 reads CASSQPTVNTEAFF. The CDR3 DNA reads TGCGCCAGCAGCCAACCCACAGTGAACACTGAAGCTTTCTTT.

At least ten counts were recorded for this clonotype. The chain couples TRBV6-5 to TRBJ2-1, with TRBD2 identical over 11 bases. CDR1 is MNHEY and CDR2 is SVGAGI in the germline V gene. The V segment lost 4 bases and the J segment 6 bases; nucleotides outside the gene matches: 11. The CDR3 covers 17 residues. The CDR3: CASSSPLGSGGVNEQFF. The CDR3 DNA follows: TGTGCCAGCAGTTCCCCCCTCGGTAGCGGGGGGGTCAATGAGCAGTTCTTC.

This clonotype rates as medium-sized (0.01 to 0.1%). This chain links TRBV6-2 or TRBV6-3 with TRBJ1-1; tentative D call: TRBD1 (6 bases). The CDR3 sequence is 12 residues long. Germline assignment: CDR1 MNHEY and CDR2 SVGEGT. V was pared by 6 bases and J by 2 bases, with 7 bases between. This CDR3 is CASRQGNTEAFF. The CDR3 DNA is TGTGCCAGCAGACAGGGTAACACTGAAGCTTTCTTT.

The V call is TRBV10-3, the J call TRBJ2-5; 9 bases are a match to TRBD2. Germline V CDR1 and CDR2: ENHRY, SYGVKD. The CDR3 spans 14 residues. V was clipped by 6 bases and J by 0 bases; unmatched bases: 2. The CDR3 nucleotides read TGTGCCATCAGGTCTAGCGGGGACCAAGAGACCCAGTACTTC. Protein product: CAIRSSGDQETQYF.

Relative to its sample, this clonotype is medium-sized (0.01 to 0.1%). The V call is TRBV5-6, the J call TRBJ1-1; D is perhaps TRBD1 (5 bases). V lost 2 bases, J lost 11 bases, and 13 bases lay in between. The germline CDR1 and CDR2 sequences are SGHDT and YYEEEE. The CDR3 runs 12 residues. The CDR3 DNA sequence: TGTGCCAGCAGCTTTACAACAGGAGGGGCTTTCTTT. Amino acids: CASSFTTGGAFF.

This chain connects TRBV20-1 to TRBJ2-3, with 8 bases fitting TRBD2. The CDR3 runs to 15 residues. The germline V gene has CDR1 DFQATT and CDR2 SNEGSKA (reference sequence). V dropped 6 bases and J dropped 4; count of bases not matched to a gene: 12. Here the CDR3 reads CSAPDSSGGSDTQYF. CDR3 sequence (DNA): TGCAGTGCCCCGGACTCAAGCGGGGGATCAGATACGCAGTATTTT.

In its sample, this clonotype is medium-sized. V usage is TRBV28 and J usage is TRBJ1-2; 7 bases line up with TRBD1. CDR3 length: 16 amino acids. Germline CDR1 reads MDHEN; CDR2 reads SYDVKM. V lost 6 bases, J lost 3 bases, and 13 bases stayed unmatched. CDR3 in DNA: TGTGCCAGCAGCCTCAAAACAGGGGAAGGGCACTATGGCTACACCTTC. Translation gives CASSLKTGEGHYGYTF.

Relative to its sample, this clonotype is medium-sized (0.01 to 0.1%). CDR3: CASSSRTIQETQYF. DNA for the CDR3: TGTGCCAGCAGTTCTCGGACGATCCAAGAGACCCAGTACTTC. The chain joins TRBV12-3 or TRBV12-4 to TRBJ2-5; D remains ambiguous. The CDR3 has 14 residues. V lost 4 bases and J lost 1, with 10 bases in between.

By share, this clonotype counts as medium-sized (0.01 to 0.1%). The chain employs TRBV18 and TRBJ2-3; D unresolved. V was trimmed by 5 bases and J by 5 bases, leaving 11 bases between them. This CDR3 spans 13 amino acids. CDR1 is KGHSH, CDR2 LQKENI, per germline. This chain's CDR3 is CASSGELGDTQYF. The CDR3, as DNA: TGTGCCAGCTCAGGCGAACTTGGAGATACGCAGTATTTT.

This clonotype is classed as medium-sized (0.01 to 0.1%). The chain employs TRBV5-1 and TRBJ2-1; D gene ambiguous. This CDR3 comprises 16 residues. CDR1 SGHRS and CDR2 YFSETQ come from the germline V gene. Trimming pared 0 bases from V and 0 bases from J, leaving 10 bases between. The CDR3 region has the DNA TGCGCCAGCAGCTTGGCGGTGGCCCTCTCCTACAATGAGCAGTTCTTC. Translation: CASSLAVALSYNEQFF. The full variable domain, with the rest looked up from reference TRBV5-1 and TRBJ2-1, is KAGVTQTPRYLIKTRGQQVTLSCSPISGHRSVSWYQQTPGQGLQFLFEYFSETQRNKGNFPGRFSGRQFSNSRSEMNVSTLELGDSALYLCASSLAVALSYNEQFFGPGTRLTVL.

Sample share makes this clonotype medium-sized. DNA of the CDR3: TGTGCCAGCAGCTTCGGCCTTATTGGGAGGACTGAAGCTTTCTTT. It codes for CASSFGLIGRTEAFF. The chain links TRBV6-5 to TRBJ1-1; unclear D gene. The CDR3 runs 15 residues. Germline assignment: CDR1 MNHEY and CDR2 SVGAGI. V was cut by 6 bases and J by 5 bases, with 19 bases left in between.